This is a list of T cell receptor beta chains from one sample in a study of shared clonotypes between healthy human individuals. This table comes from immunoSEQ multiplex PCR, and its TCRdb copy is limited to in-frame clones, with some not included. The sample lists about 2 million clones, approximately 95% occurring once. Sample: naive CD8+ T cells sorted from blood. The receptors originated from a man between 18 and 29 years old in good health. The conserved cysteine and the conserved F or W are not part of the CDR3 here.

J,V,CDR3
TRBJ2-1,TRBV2,ASSSYEQF
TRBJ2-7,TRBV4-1,ASSQEVVGEQY
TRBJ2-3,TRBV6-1,ASSDLLAGPPGTQY
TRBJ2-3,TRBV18,ASRSTERTDTQY
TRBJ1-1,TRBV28,ASRQMGDTEAF
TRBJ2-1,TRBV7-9,ASSPPPGQLLYNEQF
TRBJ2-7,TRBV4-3,ASSQGTGTSYEQY
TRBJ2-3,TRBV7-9,ASSLGPEGRDTQY
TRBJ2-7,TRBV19,ASSSAFLYYEQY
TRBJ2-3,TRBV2,ASSSDGDTQY